The rows below give T cell receptor beta chains drawn from one sample of a study of T cell responses to AZD1222 COVID-19 vaccine. Profiled with immunoSEQ multiplex PCR; TCRdb holds only in-frame clones, not every one. This sample has 100,000 to 120,000 clones, with about 85% found just once. The sequenced sample was peripheral blood, obtained on day 0 of AZD1222 vaccination. All receptors come from an adult in good health. Each CDR3 is given without its conserved first and last residue. Fields, in order: V gene, clone size, J gene, CDR3 protein. A clone size is listed for some rows: how often the clone was seen (once, few, many), or a class if it is expanded.

TRBV5-4	once	TRBJ2-3	ASSSSGSGTDTQY
TRBV9	-	TRBJ2-7	ASSPRDSYDGYEQY
TRBV6-1	-	TRBJ1-3	ASSERGSGNTIY
TRBV5-6	-	TRBJ1-2	ASSWGRGRDGYT
TRBV5-1	-	TRBJ2-1	ASSLASYEQF
TRBV5-6	-	TRBJ1-2	ASSPGLGRSNYGYT
TRBV2	-	TRBJ1-3	ASSSDGSSGNTIY
TRBV5-1	-	TRBJ2-6	ASSDARTGANVLT
TRBV19	-	TRBJ2-3	ASKGLAGSTDTQY
TRBV18	-	TRBJ2-7	ASSLQASEQY
TRBV6-5	-	TRBJ1-1	ASSYRAGTEAF
TRBV11-2	-	TRBJ1-1	ASSLSPRGPRRTEAF
TRBV7-9	-	TRBJ2-1	ASSLSLGWYNEQF
TRBV4-1	-	TRBJ1-2	ASSLDRGPYGYT
TRBV25-1	-	TRBJ1-1	ASRPTGTQEPEAF
TRBV9	-	TRBJ1-2	ASSVAAGQPNYGYT
TRBV24-1	-	TRBJ2-1	ATSDLGSNEQF